The 32 T cell receptor beta chains in this list originate from one sample, sequenced in a study of blood T cell repertoires in COVID-19. The repertoire was sequenced with immunoSEQ multiplex PCR; TCRdb's copy has only in-frame clones and lacks some. The top ten clones hold 12% of a sample with roughly 80,000 clones, roughly 84% of them seen once. What was sequenced was peripheral blood. These receptor sequences come from a human donor in a cohort sampled during active COVID-19.

The chain couples TRBV3-1 (or the pseudogene TRBV3-2) to TRBJ2-7; 13 bases are shared with TRBD2. The CDR3 extends over 15 amino acids. V shed 5 bases, J shed 5 bases, and the junction held 6 bases outside the gene matches. Germline V CDR1 and CDR2: LGHDT, YNNKEL (reference sequence). In nucleotides, the CDR3 is TGTGCCAGCAGCGCGGGACTAGCGGGGTCCCACGAGCAGTACTTC. This encodes CASSAGLAGSHEQYF.

V and J are TRBV6-6 and TRBJ2-1, with a weak D call TRBD2 (5 bases). V lost 8 bases to trimming and J lost 8 bases, with 13 bases between them. The CDR3 consists of 12 residues. Germline CDR1 and CDR2: MNHNY and SVGAGI (reference sequence). The CDR3 sequence: CASATGIYEQFF. In DNA, the CDR3 is TGTGCCAGCGCTACGGGGATTTATGAGCAGTTCTTC.

This chain links TRBV5-4 with TRBJ1-3; 8 bases are shared with TRBD1. From germline, CDR1 is SGHNT and CDR2 YYREEE (reference sequence). This CDR3 contains 15 residues. V trimming: 0 bases; J trimming: 4 bases; junction bases outside the gene matches: 3. CDR3 sequence: CASSLGQGMGNTIYF. DNA for the CDR3: TGTGCCAGCAGCTTGGGACAGGGGATGGGAAACACCATATATTTT.

The chain joins TRBV5-1 to TRBJ1-1, with D tentatively TRBD1 (5 bases). The CDR3 sequence is 14 residues long. Trimming took 6 bases from V and 1 from J, leaving 13 bases between them. The V gene's germline CDR1 is SGHRS and CDR2 YFSETQ. The CDR3 bases are TGCGCCAGCACCTCGGGGGGTTCGAACACTGAAGCTTTCTTT. As protein: CASTSGGSNTEAFF.

This clone appeared a single time. This same CDR3 is encoded by further DNA sequences in the sample. The V call is TRBV5-1, the J call TRBJ1-3; D unclear. V lost 0 bases and J 1 base, leaving 5 bases between the germline ends. The germline CDR1 and CDR2 sequences are SGHRS and YFSETQ. The CDR3 loop spans 14 amino acids. The CDR3 DNA follows: TGCGCCAGCAGCTTGGCCGGTTCTGGAAACACCATATATTTT. Its protein product is CASSLAGSGNTIYF.

Only a few counts were recorded for this clone. V is TRBV6-5 and J is TRBJ1-5; the D gene is possibly TRBD1 (6 bases). The germline V gene has CDR1 MNHEY and CDR2 SVGAGI. Deletions cut 4 bases from V and 6 bases from J, with 13 bases between. The CDR3 is made up of 14 amino acids. In DNA form, the CDR3 reads TGTGCCAGCAGTTTCCAGGGGAGGGGTCAGCCCCAGCATTTT. Its translation is CASSFQGRGQPQHF.

The chain carries TRBV5-5 and TRBJ2-7, with 10 bases that match TRBD2. Trimming at V came to 0 bases and at J to 2 bases, leaving 5 bases not matched to a gene. Germline CDR1 and CDR2: SGHKS and YYEKEE (reference sequence). The CDR3 is 16 amino acids. CDR3 bases: TGTGCCAGCAGCTTGGTCTCTAGCGGGAGAGCCTACGAGCAGTACTTC. Its protein product is CASSLVSSGRAYEQYF. The whole variable domain, remainder taken from reference TRBV5-5 and TRBJ2-7, is DAGVTQSPTHLIKTRGQQVTLRCSPISGHKSVSWYQQVLGQGPQFIFQYYEKEERGRGNFPDRFSARQFPNYSSELNVNALLLGDSALYLCASSLVSSGRAYEQYFGPGTRLTVT.

The rearrangement uses TRBV28 and TRBJ1-1; a possible D gene is TRBD1 (5 bases). V was cut by 1 base and J by 11 bases, with 14 bases left in between. Germline V gives CDR1 MDHEN, CDR2 SYDVKM. The CDR3 has 13 residues. CDR3: CASSLFGRAVAFF. CDR3 sequence (DNA): TGTGCCAGCAGTTTATTCGGCAGGGCGGTCGCTTTCTTT.

The genes are TRBV9 and TRBJ2-2; D gene unclear. V lost 3 bases, J lost 4 bases, and 7 bases lay in between. The CDR3 extends over 13 amino acids. Per the germline V gene, CDR1 is SGDLS and CDR2 is YYNGEE. The DNA for the CDR3 is TGTGCCAGCAGCGCCTATGGCACCGGGGAGCTGTTTTTT. Translating it yields CASSAYGTGELFF.

This clone showed up just a few times. The rearrangement joins TRBV29-1 to TRBJ1-1, with D perhaps TRBD1 (5 bases). V lost 6 bases, J lost 7 bases, and 12 bases lay in between. This CDR3 is built from 11 residues. Germline assignment: CDR1 SQVTM and CDR2 ANQGSEA. The CDR3 DNA reads TGCAGCGTCCCCAAAGGGGATGAAGCTTTCTTT. Protein: CSVPKGDEAFF.

V and J are TRBV3-1 (or the pseudogene TRBV3-2) and TRBJ2-2; D remains ambiguous. CDR1 is LGHDT, CDR2 YNNKEL, per germline (reference sequence). V was shortened by 0 bases and J by 1 base, with 6 bases between the two germline ends. This CDR3 region has 15 residues. DNA for the CDR3: TGTGCCAGCAGCCAAGATTACGGGAACACCGGGGAGCTGTTTTTT. It yields the protein CASSQDYGNTGELFF.

This clone appeared a few times. The J gene is TRBJ1-1, the V gene TRBV6-5; possibly TRBD1 for D (6 bases). The length of the CDR3 is 14 residues. CDR1 is MNHEY and CDR2 is SVGAGI in the germline V gene. Trimming took 3 bases from V and 6 from J, leaving 14 bases between them. DNA of the CDR3: TGTGCCAGCAGTTATTCAACAGGGTACGCTGAAGCTTTCTTT. It specifies CASSYSTGYAEAFF.

The rearrangement joins TRBV10-3 to TRBJ2-7, with D perhaps TRBD1 (6 bases). Germline-derived CDR1 and CDR2 are ENHRY and SYGVKD. The length of the CDR3 is 14 residues. V lost 1 base to trimming and J lost 3 bases, with 10 bases between them. In DNA, the CDR3 is TGTGCCATCAGTGAGTACAGGGATGACTACGAGCAGTACTTC. It codes for CAISEYRDDYEQYF.

The rearrangement links TRBV7-8 to TRBJ2-7; 9 bases agree with TRBD1. Trimming removed 4 bases from V and 2 bases from J; junction bases left unmatched: 9. Germline CDR1 is SGHVS and CDR2 is FQNEAQ. The CDR3 sequence is 16 residues long. The CDR3 spells CASSWAGDRAAYEQYF. CDR3 in DNA: TGTGCCAGCAGCTGGGCAGGGGACAGGGCCGCCTACGAGCAGTACTTC.

V usage is TRBV2 and J usage is TRBJ2-7; 8 nucleotides agree with TRBD1. After removal of 5 bases from V and 2 bases from J, the junction contained 5 bases not matched to a gene. The CDR3 consists of 14 residues. Germline V CDR1 and CDR2: SNHLY, FYNNEI. DNA of the CDR3: TGTGCCAGCAGTACTGGACAGGGCCCCTACGAGCAGTACTTC. It specifies CASSTGQGPYEQYF.

This clone was observed a single time. The chain employs TRBV3-1 (or the pseudogene TRBV3-2) and TRBJ2-7, with 10 positions matching TRBD2. The CDR3 spans 17 residues. The V segment lost 2 bases and the J segment 4 bases; nucleotides outside the gene matches: 11. Germline V gene sequence: CDR1 LGHDT, CDR2 YNNKEL (reference sequence). The CDR3 protein is CASSQLSSGRTTYEQYF. The CDR3 bases are TGTGCCAGCAGCCAACTAAGTAGCGGGAGGACGACGTACGAGCAGTACTTC.

The chain links TRBV18 to TRBJ2-2; D is unclear. The length of the CDR3 is 16 residues. CDR1 KGHSH and CDR2 LQKENI come from the germline V gene. Trimming pared 9 bases from V and 3 bases from J, leaving 20 bases between. In DNA form, the CDR3 reads TGTGCCAGTTTTGGGCCGCTGGGTCTGGACACCGGGGAGCTGTTTTTT. Translation: CASFGPLGLDTGELFF. The entire variable domain, with the rest obtained from reference TRBV18 and TRBJ2-2, is as follows: NAGVMQNPRHLVRRRGQEARLRCSPMKGHSHVYWYRQLPEEGLKFMVYLQKENIIDESGMPKERFSAEFPKEGPSILRIQQVVRGDSAAYFCASFGPLGLDTGELFFGEGSRLTVL.

This clone occurred once. The chain links TRBV28 to TRBJ2-7; D possibly corresponds to TRBD1 (6 bases). Germline V CDR1 and CDR2: MDHEN, SYDVKM. This CDR3 is 14 amino acids long. The ends were cut back, 6 bases at V and 3 bases at J, with 15 bases in the middle. The CDR3 here is CASRSGTLGYEQYF. DNA of the CDR3: TGTGCCAGCAGGTCCGGGACACTAGGCTACGAGCAGTACTTC.

The chain employs TRBV12-3 or TRBV12-4 and TRBJ2-7; possibly TRBD1 for D (6 bases). CDR3 length: 13 residues. The germline V and J ends were trimmed by 6 bases and 3 bases, with 12 bases remaining between them. The CDR3 region has the DNA TGTGCCAGCAGATCTCCGGGACACTACGAGCAGTACTTC. It translates to CASRSPGHYEQYF.

The J gene is TRBJ2-7, the V gene TRBV12-5; D gene ambiguous. The CDR3 consists of 13 residues. The germline gives CDR1 LGHNT, CDR2 FRNRAP. The V end lost 1 base, the J end lost 3 bases, and 7 bases lay between the germline ends. The CDR3 is CASGLEPGYEQYF. DNA of the CDR3: TGTGCTAGTGGTTTGGAGCCAGGCTACGAGCAGTACTTC.

This clone occurred once. DNA for the CDR3: TGTGCCAGCAGCCCCCAAGGGGGCGGCTACACCTTC. This sequence encodes CASSPQGGGYTF. The chain employs TRBV3-1 (or the pseudogene TRBV3-2) and TRBJ1-2; 7 bases align to TRBD1. J gave up 8 bases and V 4 bases, and 4 bases lay outside the gene matches. Germline assignment: CDR1 LGHDT and CDR2 YNNKEL (reference sequence). This CDR3 is 12 amino acids long.

The V and J genes are TRBV7-3 and TRBJ2-6, with a possible D match to TRBD2 (7 bases). The CDR3 loop spans 16 amino acids. Looked up from germline, CDR1 is SGHTA and CDR2 is FQGTGA. Trimming removed 5 bases from V and 4 bases from J, with 15 bases in between. CDR3 in DNA: TGTGCCAGCAGCCCGGGGGGCTGGGTGGGGGCCAACGTCCTGACTTTC. This translates into CASSPGGWVGANVLTF.

V gene TRBV30 combines with J gene TRBJ1-6; D unclear. This CDR3 is 15 amino acids long. Trimming cost V 3 bases and J 6 bases, with 15 bases left between them. Germline CDR1 GTSNPN, CDR2 SVGIG (reference sequence). CDR3 region: CAWRIQRAFNSPLHF. CDR3 DNA: TGTGCCTGGAGGATACAGCGGGCATTTAATTCACCCCTCCACTTT.

The rearrangement links TRBV30 to TRBJ1-5, with D possibly matching TRBD1 (5 bases). V was shortened by 1 base and J by 7 bases, with 14 bases between the two germline ends. Germline V lookup: CDR1 GTSNPN, CDR2 SVGIG (reference sequence). The CDR3 sequence is 14 residues long. This chain's CDR3 is CAWSDEGVEQPQHF. For the CDR3, the DNA is TGTGCCTGGAGTGATGAAGGGGTCGAACAGCCCCAGCATTTT.

J is TRBJ2-6 and V is TRBV2, with 7 positions matching TRBD1. Germline lookup yields CDR1 SNHLY and CDR2 FYNNEI. V was clipped by 2 bases and J by 2 bases; unmatched bases: 6. The CDR3 sequence is 17 residues long. CDR3 protein: CASSEQGVSAGANVLTF. DNA for the CDR3: TGTGCCAGCAGTGAACAGGGGGTGTCAGCTGGGGCCAACGTCCTGACTTTC. The whole variable domain, filled in from reference TRBV2 and TRBJ2-6, reads EPEVTQTPSHQVTQMGQEVILRCVPISNHLYFYWYRQILGQKVEFLVSFYNNEISEKSEIFDDQFSVERPDGSNFTLKIRSTKLEDSAMYFCASSEQGVSAGANVLTFGAGSRLTVL.

The chain has TRBV18 and TRBJ2-7; TRBD2 is a possible D gene (5 bases). This CDR3 spans 16 amino acids. Germline values: CDR1 KGHSH, CDR2 LQKENI. The V end lost 3 bases, the J end lost 2 bases, and 17 bases lay between the germline ends. CDR3 DNA sequence: TGTGCCAGCTCACCCGGGGTAAAGGGCAGCCCCTACGAGCAGTACTTC. Protein product: CASSPGVKGSPYEQYF.

This clone has just a few counts. The rearrangement links TRBV5-4 to TRBJ1-1; D is undetermined. The CDR3 contains 16 residues. Germline V gene data show CDR1 as SGHNT and CDR2 as YYREEE (reference sequence). With 0 bases removed from V and 3 bases from J, the gap between germline ends came to 15 bases. The CDR3 sequence: CASSLGTDRGYTEAFF. CDR3 in DNA: TGTGCCAGCAGCTTGGGGACGGACCGCGGGTACACTGAAGCTTTCTTT.

This CDR3 reads CASTTGGFYGYTF. The CDR3 bases are TGTGCCAGCACCACCGGAGGGTTCTATGGCTACACCTTC. The J gene is TRBJ1-2, the V gene TRBV6-5; unclear D gene. The CDR3 length is 13 residues. The V and J ends lost 7 bases and 4 bases respectively, with 13 bases between them. Germline CDR1 and CDR2: MNHEY and SVGAGI.

This rearrangement joins TRBV27 to TRBJ2-5; D not resolved. V lost 1 base, J lost 1 base, and 4 bases lay in between. The CDR3 has 13 amino acids. Germline V gene lookup returns CDR1 MNHEY and CDR2 SMNVEV (reference sequence). CDR3 coding DNA: TGTGCCAGCAGTTTATGGCCCCAAGAGACCCAGTACTTC. Translated, it gives CASSLWPQETQYF.

V and J are TRBV6-1 and TRBJ2-3; a possible D gene is TRBD2 (7 bases). Trimming pared 4 bases from V and 2 bases from J, leaving 16 bases between. Germline-derived CDR1 and CDR2 are MNHNS and SASEGT. The CDR3 sequence is 16 residues long. CDR3 loop: CASSASLGGLTDTQYF. CDR3 bases: TGTGCCAGCAGTGCGTCGCTCGGGGGGCTCACAGATACGCAGTATTTT.

This chain links TRBV24-1 with TRBJ2-1, with 12 bases that match TRBD1. The CDR3 loop spans 16 amino acids. Germline V CDR1 and CDR2: KGHDR, SFDVKD. J lost 6 bases, V lost 3 bases, and 5 bases had no gene match. This chain's CDR3 is CATSDPGTGGPNEQFF. The DNA of the CDR3 is TGTGCCACCAGTGATCCCGGGACAGGGGGCCCCAATGAGCAGTTCTTC.

This chain connects TRBV5-6 to TRBJ2-7, with D uncertain. Germline CDR1 SGHDT, CDR2 YYEEEE. V was pared by 0 bases and J by 2 bases, with 6 bases between. This CDR3 has 13 amino acids. The DNA of the CDR3 is TGTGCCAGCAGCTTGGGGCCGCCCTACGAGCAGTACTTC. Translation gives CASSLGPPYEQYF. Drawing the rest from reference TRBV5-6 and TRBJ2-7, the complete variable domain is DAGVTQSPTHLIKTRGQQVTLRCSPKSGHDTVSWYQQALGQGPQFIFQYYEEEERQRGNFPDRFSGHQFPNYSSELNVNALLLGDSALYLCASSLGPPYEQYFGPGTRLTVT.